The T cell receptor beta chain described here comes from a study of immune cell composition in non-small cell lung cancer. Study results and limitations: It was not proven that tumour-reactive clones equal dominant tumour-associated clones.

Frozen unsorted single-cell suspensions supplied the genomic DNA. TCRdb's table, derived via immunoSEQ multiplex PCR, lists solely in-frame clones and lacks some. Of roughly 15,000 clones in the sample, about 84% were seen once. V shed 1 base, J shed 5 bases, and the junction held 5 bases outside the gene matches. The CDR3 is 15 residues long. From germline, CDR1 is SGHAT and CDR2 FQDESV (reference sequence). As concerns this clone: Its specificity is not known.

This chain connects TRBV11-1 to TRBJ2-4; 7 nucleotides match TRBD2. The sample was lung tumor tissue. The clonotype was recovered from a human donor with non-small cell lung cancer. The CDR3 loop reads CASSLEMGRENIQYF. CDR3 DNA: TGTGCCAGCAGCTTAGAAATGGGGAGGGAAAACATTCAGTACTTC.